Listed below are T cell receptor beta chains from one sample, sequenced in a study of cytomegalovirus exposure and HLA in healthy donors. Using immunoSEQ multiplex PCR, the repertoire was profiled, and TCRdb retains in-frame clones only, with some absent. Of 150,000 or so clones listed, 70% to 90% were seen once; the top ten hold roughly 1.9%. What was sequenced was PBMCs. The source of these receptors is a human donor in good health. CDR3s include the opening cysteine and the closing phenylalanine or tryptophan. Fields, in order: V gene, clone size, D gene, J gene, CDR3 protein, CDR3 DNA. D genes are given only for firm matches. Size tells how often a clone was seen (once, few, many) or the class of an expanded clone, and some rows leave it out.

V gene: TRBV2; clone size: NA; D gene: TRBD1; J gene: TRBJ1-2; CDR3 protein: CVIQLGQAYGYTF; CDR3 DNA: TGTGTCATCCAATTAGGACAGGCCTATGGCTACACCTTC
V gene: TRBV28; clone size: NA; D gene: TRBD2; J gene: TRBJ2-5; CDR3 protein: CASSGGGREETQYF; CDR3 DNA: TGTGCCAGCAGTGGGGGCGGGAGGGAAGAGACCCAGTACTTC
V gene: TRBV4-1; clone size: few; D gene: NA; J gene: TRBJ2-3; CDR3 protein: CASSRAHTQYF; CDR3 DNA: TGCGCCAGCAGCCGAGCTCATACGCAGTATTTT
V gene: TRBV7-9; clone size: NA; D gene: NA; J gene: TRBJ1-4; CDR3 protein: CASTRTNEKLFF; CDR3 DNA: TGTGCCAGCACCCGAACTAATGAAAAACTGTTTTTT
V gene: TRBV4-1; clone size: once; D gene: NA; J gene: TRBJ1-4; CDR3 protein: CASSQTGSNEKLFF; CDR3 DNA: TGCGCCAGCAGCCAAACAGGATCCAATGAAAAACTGTTTTTT
V gene: TRBV28; clone size: NA; D gene: TRBD1; J gene: TRBJ2-5; CDR3 protein: CASSQVDRGRETQYF; CDR3 DNA: TGTGCCAGCAGCCAGGTGGACAGGGGGCGAGAGACCCAGTACTTC
V gene: TRBV19; clone size: NA; D gene: NA; J gene: TRBJ1-3; CDR3 protein: CASTPGSGNTIYF; CDR3 DNA: TGTGCCAGTACCCCAGGGTCCGGAAACACCATATATTTT
V gene: TRBV4-1; clone size: few; D gene: NA; J gene: TRBJ1-1; CDR3 protein: CASSQGRGAMNTEAFF; CDR3 DNA: TGCGCCAGCAGCCAAGGGAGGGGAGCCATGAACACTGAAGCTTTCTTT
V gene: TRBV11-1; clone size: NA; D gene: NA; J gene: TRBJ2-7; CDR3 protein: CASSLIAGTYEQYF; CDR3 DNA: TGTGCCAGCAGCTTAATCGCGGGGACGTACGAGCAGTACTTC
V gene: TRBV7-8; clone size: NA; D gene: TRBD2; J gene: TRBJ2-7; CDR3 protein: CASSLGPGGISYEQYF; CDR3 DNA: TGTGCCAGCAGCTTAGGACCGGGGGGAATCTCCTACGAGCAGTACTTC
V gene: TRBV4-1; clone size: NA; D gene: TRBD1; J gene: TRBJ2-2; CDR3 protein: CASSQATLTGGNGELFF; CDR3 DNA: TGCGCCAGCAGCCAGGCTACACTCACAGGGGGCAACGGGGAGCTGTTTTTT
V gene: TRBV7-3; clone size: once; D gene: NA; J gene: TRBJ1-1; CDR3 protein: CASSFTMGTEAFF; CDR3 DNA: TGTGCCAGCAGCTTTACTATGGGCACTGAAGCTTTCTTT
V gene: TRBV13; clone size: NA; D gene: NA; J gene: TRBJ2-6; CDR3 protein: CASSGQPQSGANVLTF; CDR3 DNA: TGTGCCAGCAGCGGACAGCCCCAGTCTGGGGCCAACGTCCTGACTTTC
V gene: TRBV4-3; clone size: NA; D gene: NA; J gene: TRBJ1-2; CDR3 protein: CASSQEFPGNYGYTF; CDR3 DNA: TGCGCCAGCAGCCAAGAATTTCCAGGGAACTATGGCTACACCTTC
V gene: TRBV9; clone size: NA; D gene: NA; J gene: TRBJ2-7; CDR3 protein: CASSLGHGSSYEQYF; CDR3 DNA: TGTGCCAGCAGCCTCGGACACGGGAGCTCCTACGAGCAGTACTTC
V gene: TRBV11-3; clone size: NA; D gene: TRBD2; J gene: TRBJ2-5; CDR3 protein: CASSSGDISGGALETQYF; CDR3 DNA: TGTGCCAGCAGCTCAGGGGATATTAGCGGGGGGGCTTTGGAGACCCAGTACTTC
V gene: TRBV6-5; clone size: NA; D gene: NA; J gene: TRBJ2-2; CDR3 protein: CASSYSSGLAGELFF; CDR3 DNA: TGTGCCAGCAGTTACTCGTCGGGTTTAGCCGGGGAGCTGTTTTTT
V gene: TRBV6-5; clone size: NA; D gene: TRBD2; J gene: TRBJ2-5; CDR3 protein: CASSYSGTSRITQYF; CDR3 DNA: TGTGCCAGCAGTTACTCGGGGACTAGCAGGATAACCCAGTACTTC
V gene: TRBV4-1; clone size: NA; D gene: TRBD2; J gene: TRBJ2-1; CDR3 protein: CASSQDLTSGPVAYNEQFF; CDR3 DNA: TGCGCCAGCAGCCAAGATTTGACTAGCGGACCCGTCGCCTACAATGAGCAGTTCTTC
V gene: TRBV5-6; clone size: NA; D gene: NA; J gene: TRBJ1-1; CDR3 protein: CASSLEAGTMNTEAFF; CDR3 DNA: TGTGCCAGCAGCTTGGAGGCAGGGACTATGAACACTGAAGCTTTCTTT
V gene: TRBV7-3; clone size: NA; D gene: NA; J gene: TRBJ2-7; CDR3 protein: CASSISHSSYEQYF; CDR3 DNA: TGTGCCAGCAGCATCTCCCATAGCTCCTACGAGCAGTACTTC
V gene: TRBV28; clone size: NA; D gene: TRBD2; J gene: TRBJ2-5; CDR3 protein: CASSLTGGGQETQYF; CDR3 DNA: TGTGCCAGCAGTTTAACGGGGGGGGGCCAAGAGACCCAGTACTTC
V gene: TRBV7-8; clone size: NA; D gene: TRBD1; J gene: TRBJ1-2; CDR3 protein: CASSLAPDRAYGYTF; CDR3 DNA: TGTGCCAGCAGCTTAGCCCCGGACAGGGCCTATGGCTACACCTTC
V gene: TRBV4-3; clone size: NA; D gene: NA; J gene: TRBJ2-6; CDR3 protein: CASSRFGSGANVLTF; CDR3 DNA: TGCGCCAGCAGCCGATTCGGCTCTGGGGCCAACGTCCTGACTTTC
V gene: TRBV7-9; clone size: NA; D gene: TRBD1; J gene: TRBJ1-2; CDR3 protein: CASSPRDSPLLYTF; CDR3 DNA: TGTGCCAGCAGCCCACGGGACAGCCCCCTTTTGTACACCTTC
V gene: TRBV9; clone size: NA; D gene: TRBD2; J gene: TRBJ2-2; CDR3 protein: CASSVANLAGAGGELFF; CDR3 DNA: TGTGCCAGCAGCGTAGCTAATCTAGCGGGGGCTGGCGGGGAGCTGTTTTTT
V gene: TRBV4-1; clone size: NA; D gene: TRBD1; J gene: TRBJ1-2; CDR3 protein: CASSQVNFAGGGGYTF; CDR3 DNA: TGCGCCAGCAGCCAAGTTAATTTTGCAGGGGGTGGAGGCTACACCTTC
V gene: TRBV5-6; clone size: NA; D gene: TRBD2; J gene: TRBJ2-1; CDR3 protein: CASSLIGGAYNEQFF; CDR3 DNA: TGTGCCAGCAGCTTGATCGGGGGGGCCTACAATGAGCAGTTCTTC
V gene: TRBV5-1; clone size: NA; D gene: NA; J gene: TRBJ2-1; CDR3 protein: CASSLGVGLSYNEQFF; CDR3 DNA: TGCGCCAGCAGCTTGGGTGTGGGGCTCTCCTACAATGAGCAGTTCTTC
V gene: TRBV5-1; clone size: NA; D gene: TRBD2; J gene: TRBJ2-1; CDR3 protein: CASSGRIAGNRGEQFF; CDR3 DNA: TGCGCCAGCAGCGGGAGAATAGCGGGGAACAGAGGTGAGCAGTTCTTC
V gene: TRBV7-2; clone size: NA; D gene: TRBD1; J gene: TRBJ1-1; CDR3 protein: CASSTGQGAGTEAFF; CDR3 DNA: TGTGCCAGCAGCACAGGACAGGGGGCGGGCACTGAAGCTTTCTTT
V gene: TRBV10-2; clone size: once; D gene: NA; J gene: TRBJ2-7; CDR3 protein: CASSEPGLTTYEQYF; CDR3 DNA: TGCGCCAGCAGTGAACCCGGACTGACTACCTACGAGCAGTACTTC
V gene: TRBV7-8; clone size: NA; D gene: NA; J gene: TRBJ1-5; CDR3 protein: CASSLESNSNQPQHF; CDR3 DNA: TGTGCCAGCAGCTTAGAATCAAATAGCAATCAGCCCCAGCATTTT
V gene: TRBV7-2; clone size: NA; D gene: TRBD2; J gene: TRBJ2-7; CDR3 protein: CASSKGTSGTYEQYF; CDR3 DNA: TGTGCCAGCAGCAAGGGGACTAGCGGGACCTACGAGCAGTACTTC
V gene: TRBV4-1; clone size: NA; D gene: NA; J gene: TRBJ1-4; CDR3 protein: CASSQYQGGEKLFF; CDR3 DNA: TGCGCCAGCAGCCAATACCAGGGTGGCGAAAAACTGTTTTTT
V gene: TRBV4-1; clone size: NA; D gene: NA; J gene: TRBJ1-1; CDR3 protein: CASSTDVVTEAFF; CDR3 DNA: TGCGCCAGCAGCACAGATGTGGTCACTGAAGCTTTCTTT
V gene: TRBV25-1; clone size: few; D gene: TRBD1; J gene: TRBJ1-6; CDR3 protein: CASRDRINSPLHF; CDR3 DNA: TGTGCCAGCAGGGACAGGATTAATTCACCCCTCCACTTT
V gene: TRBV28; clone size: NA; D gene: TRBD1; J gene: TRBJ2-6; CDR3 protein: CASSTYRGKGNSGANVLTF; CDR3 DNA: TGTGCCAGCAGTACCTACAGGGGGAAGGGAAACTCTGGGGCCAACGTCCTGACTTTC
V gene: TRBV11-2; clone size: NA; D gene: NA; J gene: TRBJ2-7; CDR3 protein: CASSLVRSQGGFVEQYF; CDR3 DNA: TGTGCCAGCAGCTTAGTAAGGTCACAGGGGGGGTTTGTTGAGCAGTACTTC
V gene: TRBV6-5; clone size: NA; D gene: NA; J gene: TRBJ1-5; CDR3 protein: CASSYSFDQPQHF; CDR3 DNA: TGTGCCAGCAGTTACTCGTTCGATCAGCCCCAGCATTTT
V gene: TRBV6-5; clone size: NA; D gene: NA; J gene: TRBJ1-6; CDR3 protein: CASSSRISYNSPLHF; CDR3 DNA: TGTGCCAGCAGCTCCAGGATCTCCTATAATTCACCCCTCCACTTT
V gene: TRBV2; clone size: once; D gene: TRBD1; J gene: TRBJ1-5; CDR3 protein: CASRGTGLFQPQHF; CDR3 DNA: TGTGCCAGCAGGGGGACAGGGCTTTTTCAGCCCCAGCATTTT
V gene: TRBV9; clone size: NA; D gene: TRBD2; J gene: TRBJ2-1; CDR3 protein: CASSVGLLGLADYNEQFF; CDR3 DNA: TGTGCCAGCAGCGTAGGACTCTTGGGGCTAGCGGACTACAATGAGCAGTTCTTC
V gene: TRBV18; clone size: NA; D gene: NA; J gene: TRBJ2-1; CDR3 protein: CASSPSPGNEQFF; CDR3 DNA: TGTGCCAGCTCACCAAGTCCGGGCAATGAGCAGTTCTTC
V gene: TRBV5-4; clone size: NA; D gene: NA; J gene: TRBJ2-2; CDR3 protein: CASSSGTDRSTGELFF; CDR3 DNA: TGTGCCAGCAGCTCGGGGACGGACAGATCCACCGGGGAGCTGTTTTTT
V gene: TRBV6-5; clone size: NA; D gene: NA; J gene: TRBJ2-3; CDR3 protein: CASSYRGGTTDTQYF; CDR3 DNA: TGTGCCAGCAGTTACCGTGGGGGGACGACAGATACGCAGTATTTT
V gene: TRBV6-4; clone size: NA; D gene: NA; J gene: TRBJ2-2; CDR3 protein: CASRATGYTGELFF; CDR3 DNA: TGTGCCAGCAGGGCAACAGGGTACACCGGGGAGCTGTTTTTT
V gene: TRBV29-1; clone size: NA; D gene: NA; J gene: TRBJ1-1; CDR3 protein: CSVGARVPRSDTEAFF; CDR3 DNA: TGCAGCGTTGGGGCCAGGGTCCCCAGGTCTGACACTGAAGCTTTCTTT
V gene: TRBV5-1; clone size: once; D gene: NA; J gene: TRBJ1-1; CDR3 protein: CASNFVPTSNTEAFF; CDR3 DNA: TGCGCCAGTAACTTCGTGCCAACTTCGAACACTGAAGCTTTCTTT
V gene: TRBV27; clone size: NA; D gene: NA; J gene: TRBJ1-6; CDR3 protein: CASSFPTENSPLHF; CDR3 DNA: TGTGCCAGCAGCTTCCCTACAGAGAATTCACCCCTCCACTTT
V gene: TRBV5-8; clone size: once; D gene: NA; J gene: TRBJ2-7; CDR3 protein: CASSSRGAHGYEQYF; CDR3 DNA: TGTGCCAGCAGCTCCCGGGGAGCACATGGGTACGAGCAGTACTTC
V gene: TRBV9; clone size: NA; D gene: NA; J gene: TRBJ2-1; CDR3 protein: CASSVSGNSYNEQFF; CDR3 DNA: TGTGCCAGCAGCGTATCAGGGAACTCCTACAATGAGCAGTTCTTC
V gene: TRBV28; clone size: NA; D gene: TRBD1; J gene: TRBJ1-5; CDR3 protein: CASSSVAGGLDNQPQHF; CDR3 DNA: TGTGCCAGCAGTTCGGTAGCAGGGGGCTTGGACAATCAGCCCCAGCATTTT
V gene: TRBV2; clone size: NA; D gene: TRBD1; J gene: TRBJ2-1; CDR3 protein: CASSGDRSNNEQFF; CDR3 DNA: TGTGCCAGCAGTGGGGACAGGTCAAACAATGAGCAGTTCTTC
V gene: TRBV6-5; clone size: NA; D gene: TRBD2; J gene: TRBJ2-1; CDR3 protein: CASSWSGNYNEQFF; CDR3 DNA: TGTGCCAGCAGTTGGAGCGGGAACTACAATGAGCAGTTCTTC
V gene: TRBV28; clone size: NA; D gene: NA; J gene: TRBJ2-2; CDR3 protein: CASREGAGELFF; CDR3 DNA: TGTGCCAGCAGGGAAGGGGCCGGGGAGCTGTTTTTT
V gene: TRBV19; clone size: NA; D gene: TRBD1; J gene: TRBJ1-5; CDR3 protein: CASTRTGVQPQHF; CDR3 DNA: TGTGCCAGTACCCGGACAGGGGTACAGCCCCAGCATTTT